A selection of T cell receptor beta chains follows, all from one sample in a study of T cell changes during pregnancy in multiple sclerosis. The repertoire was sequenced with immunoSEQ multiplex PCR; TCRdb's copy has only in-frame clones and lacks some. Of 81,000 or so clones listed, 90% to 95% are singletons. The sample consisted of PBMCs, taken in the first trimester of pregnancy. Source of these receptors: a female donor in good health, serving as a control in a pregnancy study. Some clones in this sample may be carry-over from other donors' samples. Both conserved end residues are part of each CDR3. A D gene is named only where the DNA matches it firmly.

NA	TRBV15	CATSRERAVSGETQYF
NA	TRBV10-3	CAISESKLYLYF
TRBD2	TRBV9	CASSAHSGVSYNEQFF
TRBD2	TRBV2	CASTNGLAGVMDIQYF
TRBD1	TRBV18	CASSPQGDTGELFF
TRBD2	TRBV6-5	CAAGSGSTDTQYF
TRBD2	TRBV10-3	CAISELAGEAYEQYF
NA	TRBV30	CAWSVKQAKGNQPQHF
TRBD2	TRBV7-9	CASSFIAGGINEQFF
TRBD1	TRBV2	CASRRDRAPETQYF
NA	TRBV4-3	CASSQDLGAGLFNYGYTF
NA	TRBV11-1	CASSFMDSYGYTF
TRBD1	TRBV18	CASSAGTENIQYF
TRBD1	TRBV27	CASSTQGQGVYGYTF
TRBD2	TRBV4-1	CASRQVLQRGATGDTQYF
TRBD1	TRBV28	CATFSGQGKNEQFF
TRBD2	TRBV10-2	CASSESTFLAGGPRETQYF
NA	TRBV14	CASSQEGVAGEEKLFF
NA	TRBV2	CASSSGGGPGYTF
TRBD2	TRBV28	CASSLGRESDEQYF
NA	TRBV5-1	CASSVSIGGNTEAFF
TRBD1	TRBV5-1	CASSPDRGSQPQHF
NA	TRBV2	CASSEERGFYSGNTIYF
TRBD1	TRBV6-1	CASRRTGGYEQYF
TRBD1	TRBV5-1	CASSSDRWGYEQYF
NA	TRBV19	CASSYMRDGKLFF
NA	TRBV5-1	CASSLAPGFQETQYF
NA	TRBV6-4	CASSSDRAGLDTQYF
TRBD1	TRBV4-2	CASSPGQHQETQYF
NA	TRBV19	CASSIVGQVSNQPQHF
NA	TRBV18	CASSRSDSGNTIYF
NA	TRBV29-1	CSVETQGPTDTQYF
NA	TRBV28	CASSLPGLTEAFF
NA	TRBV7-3	CASSPRGLGFSGANVLTF
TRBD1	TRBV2	CARKQGRTEAFF
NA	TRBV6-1	CAGGLHLKTDTQYF
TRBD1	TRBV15	CATSRARTGEYGYTF
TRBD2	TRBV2	CASRSGEGETQYF
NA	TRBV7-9	CASSLRYRESNEQFF
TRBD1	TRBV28	CASSPRDRDEKLFF